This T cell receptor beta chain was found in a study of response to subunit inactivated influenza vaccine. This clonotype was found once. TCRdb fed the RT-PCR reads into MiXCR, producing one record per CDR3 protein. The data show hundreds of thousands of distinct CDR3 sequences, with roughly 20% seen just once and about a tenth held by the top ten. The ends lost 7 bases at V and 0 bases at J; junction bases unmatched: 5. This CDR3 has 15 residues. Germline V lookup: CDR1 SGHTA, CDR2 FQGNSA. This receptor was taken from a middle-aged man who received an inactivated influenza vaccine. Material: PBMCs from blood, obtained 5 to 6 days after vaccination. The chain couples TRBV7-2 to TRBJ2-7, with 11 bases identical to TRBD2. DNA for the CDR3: TGTGCCAGCATCGGGACTAGCGGAGCCTCCTACGAGCAGTACTTC. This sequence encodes CASIGTSGASYEQYF.